This TCR beta chain was identified in a study of blood T cell repertoires in COVID-19. Study information: The United States, Italy and Spain supplied acute and convalescent COVID-19 samples. Nucleic acid was either cDNA or gDNA, and it came from T cells, B-cell-depleted T cells, or PBMCs.

Per the original methods: Cell counts per sample came from amplifying reference gene primers. Profiled with immunoSEQ multiplex PCR; TCRdb holds only in-frame clones, not every one. That table furnishes V, J and clone size, whereas the DNA furnished D and trimming. Of 100,000 to 120,000 clones listed, 82% were seen once; the top ten hold approximately 17%. J gave up 3 bases and V 5 bases, and 7 bases lay outside the gene matches. Germline V gene lookup returns CDR1 ENHRY and CDR2 SYGVKD. This CDR3 comprises 15 residues. The rearrangement links TRBV10-3 to TRBJ2-5; the match to TRBD1 covers 9 bases. The source is a woman aged 60-75 years with acute or convalescent COVID-19. The sequencing sample was made of peripheral blood. The CDR3 DNA follows: TGTGCCATCAGTTTCGGACAGGGGAGAGAAGAGACCCAGTACTTC. Protein: CAISFGQGREETQYF.